The rows below give T cell receptor beta chains drawn from one sample of a study of T cell repertoires in cytomegalovirus infection. TCRdb reprocessed the reads with MiXCR, giving one entry per CDR3 protein. Of 480,000 or so distinct CDR3 sequences in the sample, around 11% were seen once. Sequenced material: PBMCs. The receptors were gathered from a human donor in good health (CMV status not recorded). Some clones in this sample may be carry-over from other donors' samples. CDR3s include the opening cysteine and the closing phenylalanine or tryptophan. A D gene is named only where the DNA matches it firmly. The size of a clone is reported for some rows only, either as once, few or many, or as a class for expanded clones.

d_gene: -
len: 15
abundance: -
v_gene: TRBV2
j_gene: TRBJ2-4
CDR3aa: CASSERGRAKNIQYF
CDR3nt: TGTGCCAGCAGTGAACGGGGCAGAGCTAAAAACATTCAGTACTTC

d_gene: TRBD2
len: 16
abundance: many
v_gene: TRBV28
j_gene: TRBJ2-1
CDR3aa: CASKGGTSGGYREQFF
CDR3nt: TGTGCCAGTAAAGGGGGTACTAGCGGGGGGTACAGGGAGCAGTTCTTC

d_gene: -
len: 14
abundance: many
v_gene: TRBV7-2
j_gene: TRBJ1-4
CDR3aa: CASSSKTDREKLFF
CDR3nt: TGTGCCAGCAGCTCAAAGACAGATAGGGAAAAACTGTTTTTT

d_gene: -
len: 14
abundance: few
v_gene: TRBV5-4
j_gene: TRBJ1-2
CDR3aa: CASSNPTPAPGYTF
CDR3nt: TGTGCCAGCAGCAACCCGACGCCTGCACCTGGCTACACCTTC

d_gene: -
len: 14
abundance: many
v_gene: TRBV6-1
j_gene: TRBJ1-5
CDR3aa: CASSEVAANQPQHF
CDR3nt: TGTGCCAGCAGTGAAGTGGCGGCTAATCAGCCCCAGCATTTT

d_gene: -
len: 17
abundance: many
v_gene: TRBV20-1
j_gene: TRBJ2-7
CDR3aa: CSARDPRTGLSSYEQYF
CDR3nt: TGCAGTGCTAGAGATCCCCGAACAGGATTGAGCTCCTACGAGCAGTACTTC

d_gene: -
len: 14
abundance: many
v_gene: TRBV28
j_gene: TRBJ1-5
CDR3aa: CASSLGSGNQPQHF
CDR3nt: TGTGCCAGCAGTCTCGGGAGCGGCAATCAGCCCCAGCATTTT

d_gene: -
len: 12
abundance: many
v_gene: TRBV7-6
j_gene: TRBJ1-1
CDR3aa: CASSLEGFEAFF
CDR3nt: TGTGCCAGCAGCTTAGAGGGGTTTGAAGCTTTCTTT

d_gene: -
len: 17
abundance: few
v_gene: TRBV29-1
j_gene: TRBJ1-1
CDR3aa: CSVEDIADPVVNTEAFF
CDR3nt: TGCAGCGTTGAAGATATCGCAGATCCTGTTGTGAACACTGAAGCTTTCTTT

d_gene: TRBD2
len: 16
abundance: many
v_gene: TRBV28
j_gene: TRBJ2-1
CDR3aa: CASRLAGGPTYNEQFF
CDR3nt: TGTGCCAGCCGACTAGCGGGAGGGCCGACCTACAATGAGCAGTTCTTC

d_gene: TRBD2
len: 14
abundance: few
v_gene: TRBV5-4
j_gene: TRBJ2-7
CDR3aa: CASSRSGRTNEQYF
CDR3nt: TGTGCCAGCAGCCGTAGCGGGAGAACTAACGAGCAGTACTTC

d_gene: -
len: 14
abundance: many
v_gene: TRBV28
j_gene: TRBJ1-1
CDR3aa: CAVIYIGGGTEAFF
CDR3nt: TGTGCCGTCATTTACATCGGAGGGGGAACTGAAGCTTTCTTT

d_gene: -
len: 13
abundance: few
v_gene: TRBV19
j_gene: TRBJ2-3
CDR3aa: CASKPQGRDTQYF
CDR3nt: TGTGCCAGTAAGCCGCAGGGAAGAGATACGCAGTATTTT

d_gene: TRBD1
len: 13
abundance: -
v_gene: TRBV27
j_gene: TRBJ2-7
CDR3aa: CATRQGVGYEQYF
CDR3nt: TGTGCCACCCGACAGGGGGTGGGATACGAGCAGTACTTC

d_gene: TRBD2
len: 17
abundance: many
v_gene: TRBV15
j_gene: TRBJ2-7
CDR3aa: CATSREFYSGRAYEQYF
CDR3nt: TGTGCCACCAGCCGAGAATTTTATAGCGGGAGGGCCTACGAGCAGTACTTC

d_gene: -
len: 17
abundance: many
v_gene: TRBV5-1
j_gene: TRBJ2-1
CDR3aa: CASSLGLRSGDFDEQFF
CDR3nt: TGCGCCAGCAGCTTGGGCCTCCGGTCCGGGGATTTCGATGAGCAGTTCTTC